One and the same sample provided the 31 T cell receptor beta chains below, sequenced in a study of cytomegalovirus exposure and HLA in healthy donors. Amplification used 60 Vbeta primers and 13 Jbeta primers. Produced via immunoSEQ multiplex PCR; TCRdb's table is partial and in-frame only. The sample has roughly 140,000 clones; around 73% are singletons. Sequenced: PBMCs. The receptors derive from a female donor in good health and CMV-seronegative.

The V call is TRBV15, the J call TRBJ1-2; tentative D call: TRBD1 (6 bases). CDR3 length: 15 amino acids. From germline, CDR1 is LNHNV and CDR2 YYDKDF (reference sequence). The V end was cut by 0 bases, the J end by 10 bases, with 18 bases between. The CDR3 spells CATSREILQGNDYTF. DNA of the CDR3: TGTGCCACCAGCAGAGAAATATTACAGGGTAACGACTACACCTTC.

In this sample, this clone turned up once. The chain joins TRBV27 to TRBJ2-1; tentative D call: TRBD1 (6 bases). Germline V gene lookup returns CDR1 MNHEY and CDR2 SMNVEV (reference sequence). V dropped 3 bases and J dropped 0 bases, with 9 bases sitting between them. The CDR3 sequence is 15 residues long. DNA of the CDR3: TGTGCCAGCAGTTTTCAGGGGAGCTCCTACAATGAGCAGTTCTTC. The encoded protein is CASSFQGSSYNEQFF.

The chain has TRBV19 and TRBJ1-6; 7 bases are a match to TRBD1. The CDR3 is made up of 20 amino acids. The trim removed 3 bases at V and 7 bases at J, leaving 21 bases unmatched. CDR1 and CDR2 (germline): LNHDA, SQIVND (reference sequence). DNA for the CDR3: TGTGCCAGTAGTATTTCACTTTGGGCCCTTTTGACAGGGTCAAATTCACCCCTCCACTTT. Translation: CASSISLWALLTGSNSPLHF.

The V call is TRBV28, the J call TRBJ1-1, with 11 bases fitting TRBD1. Trimming took 2 bases from V and 9 from J; bases not matched to a gene: 2. The CDR3 is 13 amino acids. Germline V gene lookup returns CDR1 MDHEN and CDR2 SYDVKM. CDR3 protein: CASSLGQGAKAFF. Here the CDR3 DNA reads TGTGCCAGCAGTTTAGGACAGGGGGCTAAAGCTTTCTTT. Full variable domain (remainder filled in from reference TRBV28 and TRBJ1-1): DVKVTQSSRYLVKRTGEKVFLECVQDMDHENMFWYRQDPGLGLRLIYFSYDVKMKEKGDIPEGYSVSREKKERFSLILESASTNQTSMYLCASSLGQGAKAFFGQGTRLTVV.

The chain uses TRBV28 and TRBJ1-1; TRBD1 is a possible D gene (6 bases). Germline values: CDR1 MDHEN, CDR2 SYDVKM. The CDR3 spans 15 residues. V lost 5 bases and J lost 8, with 21 bases in between. DNA of the CDR3: TGTGCCAGCAGTCCTACTATTCGGACAGTTCCCGAAGCTTTCTTT. Protein product: CASSPTIRTVPEAFF.

This clone was seen a handful of times. The chain employs TRBV6-1 and TRBJ1-2; 7 positions match TRBD1. Looked up from germline, CDR1 is MNHNS and CDR2 is SASEGT. The CDR3 loop spans 13 amino acids. Germline trimming cut 3 bases from V and 4 bases from J; bases unmatched to any gene: 2. In DNA, the CDR3 is TGTGCCAGCAGTGATGGGGACAGCTATGGCTACACCTTC. Encoded protein: CASSDGDSYGYTF.

About this clone itself: A read error may account for a junction end that differs from germline. The rearrangement joins TRBV28 to TRBJ1-2, with D tentatively TRBD1 (6 bases). Germline CDR1 is MDHEN and CDR2 is SYDVKM. The CDR3 spans 15 residues. The CDR3 spells CASSQPGAPDSGYPF. As DNA, the CDR3 is TGTGCCAGCAGTCAACCAGGGGCCCCCGATAGTGGCTACCCCTTC.

This clone appeared a few times. The chain combines TRBV7-9 with TRBJ1-2; D might be TRBD1 (6 bases). The length of the CDR3 is 16 residues. Trimming removed 0 bases at V and 2 bases at J, with 13 bases between. CDR1 is SEHNR and CDR2 is FQNEAQ in the germline V gene (reference sequence). For the CDR3, the DNA is TGTGCCAGCAGCTTAGCCCTGGACAGATTAAACTATGGCTACACCTTC. This codes for CASSLALDRLNYGYTF.

This clone was seen more than once but under ten times. The J gene is TRBJ1-2, the V gene TRBV5-6; the match to TRBD1 covers 7 bases. Unmatched junction bases numbered 2, after V lost 2 bases and J lost 10 bases. The CDR3 loop spans 11 amino acids. CDR1 SGHDT and CDR2 YYEEEE come from the germline V gene. The chain's CDR3 is CASSLQGIYTF. The CDR3, as DNA: TGTGCCAGCAGCTTACAGGGGATCTACACCTTC.

J is TRBJ2-7 and V is TRBV4-2; 8 bases line up with TRBD1. Germline trimming cut 2 bases from V and 1 base from J; bases unmatched to any gene: 4. From germline, CDR1 is LGHNA and CDR2 YNFKEQ. CDR3 length: 15 residues. CDR3 protein: CASSQWTGNSYEQYF. The CDR3 nucleotides read TGTGCCAGCAGCCAATGGACAGGGAATTCCTACGAGCAGTACTTC.

The chain recombines TRBV7-3 with TRBJ1-1, with 7 bases lining up with TRBD1. The length of the CDR3 is 15 residues. Germline values: CDR1 SGHTA, CDR2 FQGTGA. Trimming at V came to 5 bases and at J to 5 bases, leaving 11 bases not matched to a gene. This chain's CDR3 is CASSPSTGKGTEAFF. In DNA form, the CDR3 reads TGTGCCAGCAGCCCATCGACAGGGAAGGGGACTGAAGCTTTCTTT.

The gene calls are TRBV14 and TRBJ2-1; 11 nucleotides agree with TRBD2. V was clipped by 1 base and J by 8 bases; unmatched bases: 19. The length of the CDR3 is 20 residues. Germline-derived CDR1 and CDR2 are SGHDN and FVKESK. Here the CDR3 DNA reads TGTGCCAGCAGCCAAGGCTCAAGACTAGCGGGATTTATTGGACGGGATGAGCAGTTCTTC. Protein: CASSQGSRLAGFIGRDEQFF.

The CDR3 loop reads CASSYSRGILYYGYTF. The CDR3 DNA reads TGTGCCAGCAGTTACTCGCGAGGAATACTATACTATGGCTACACCTTC. The chain joins TRBV6-7 to TRBJ1-2; D is ambiguous. TRBV6-7 is filed as an ORF, its function uncertain. This CDR3 region has 16 residues. V was pared by 0 bases and J by 3 bases, with 14 bases between.

The rearrangement joins TRBV28 to TRBJ1-2; maybe TRBD1 (6 bases). This CDR3 comprises 13 residues. V gave up 7 bases and J gave up 5 bases, with 14 bases separating them. Germline V gives CDR1 MDHEN, CDR2 SYDVKM. CDR3 sequence (DNA): TGTGCCAGCAACCCCGCCGGGACATATGGCTACACCTTC. Translated: CASNPAGTYGYTF.

V gene TRBV9 combines with J gene TRBJ2-2; D call uncertain. The ends were cut back, 4 bases at V and 0 bases at J, with 19 bases in the middle. Per the germline V gene, CDR1 is SGDLS and CDR2 is YYNGEE. This CDR3 comprises 18 residues. The CDR3 nucleotides read TGTGCCAGCAGCCAAGTTTACCTCCCACGGTCGAACACCGGGGAGCTGTTTTTT. Its protein product is CASSQVYLPRSNTGELFF.

The chain carries TRBV27 and TRBJ2-3, with D perhaps matching TRBD1 (6 bases). CDR3 size: 18 residues. Trimming took off 5 bases at V and 0 bases at J, with 21 bases between the two ends. Germline V lookup: CDR1 MNHEY, CDR2 SMNVEV (reference sequence). This CDR3 reads CASSKNRVLTLSTDTQYF. CDR3 coding DNA: TGTGCCAGCAGTAAGAACAGGGTCCTCACCCTTAGCACAGATACGCAGTATTTT.

The chain uses TRBV6-1 and TRBJ1-2; possibly TRBD1 for D (6 bases). Germline CDR1 reads MNHNS; CDR2 reads SASEGT. CDR3 size: 15 residues. The V gene lost 4 bases and the J gene lost 0 bases, with 12 bases spanning the gap. CDR3 sequence (DNA): TGTGCCAGCAGTGGCCGACAGGAAGCTAACTATGGCTACACCTTC. It yields the protein CASSGRQEANYGYTF.

The rearrangement joins TRBV11-1 to TRBJ2-1; 8 nucleotides agree with TRBD2. The CDR3 has 15 residues. The germline V gene encodes CDR1 SGHAT and CDR2 FQDESV (reference sequence). The trim removed 5 bases at V and 7 bases at J, leaving 10 bases unmatched. The CDR3 nucleotides are TGTGCCAGCAGCCCAGGACCGGGGGGGGGAAATGAGCAGTTCTTC. Protein: CASSPGPGGGNEQFF.

V and J are TRBV11-3 and TRBJ2-1, with D perhaps TRBD2 (6 bases). The CDR3 has 17 amino acids. With 1 base removed from V and 1 base from J, the gap between germline ends came to 14 bases. Per the germline V gene, CDR1 is SGHNT and CDR2 is YENEEA. The chain's CDR3 is CASSLGSAGASYNEQFF. For the CDR3, the DNA is TGTGCCAGCAGCTTAGGATCAGCGGGTGCTTCCTACAATGAGCAGTTCTTC.

This clone was detected a few times. V gene TRBV6-5 combines with J gene TRBJ1-1; D perhaps matches TRBD1 (6 bases). Germline-derived CDR1 and CDR2 are MNHEY and SVGAGI. This CDR3 is 12 amino acids long. The germline V and J ends were trimmed by 6 bases and 6 bases, with 11 bases remaining between them. The chain's CDR3 is CASRTGQSEAFF. In DNA, the CDR3 is TGTGCCAGCAGAACAGGACAGTCTGAAGCTTTCTTT.

This chain's CDR3 is CASSRGGPDTGELFF. CDR3 nucleotide sequence: TGCGCCAGCAGCCGGGGGGGGCCGGATACCGGGGAGCTGTTTTTT. The rearrangement links TRBV5-1 to TRBJ2-2; 8 bases are a match to TRBD2. V trimming: 4 bases; J trimming: 5 bases; junction bases outside the gene matches: 7. In germline, CDR1 is SGHRS, CDR2 YFSETQ. This CDR3 is 15 amino acids long.

Only a few counts were recorded for this clone. The chain combines TRBV15 with TRBJ1-4; no definite D call. Germline V gene data show CDR1 as LNHNV and CDR2 as YYDKDF (reference sequence). Trimming shortened V by 1 base and J by 14 bases, and 14 bases separated the two germline ends. This CDR3 is 13 amino acids long. The CDR3 spells CATSRVSNEVLFF. CDR3 bases: TGTGCCACCAGCAGAGTCAGTAACGAGGTGCTGTTTTTT.

The DNA of the CDR3 is TGTGCCAGCAGCTTAGCGATAAACCGGGACAGGGGCTTATCCGGGGAGCTGTTTTTT. Amino acids: CASSLAINRDRGLSGELFF. J is TRBJ2-2 and V is TRBV7-8; 10 nucleotides agree with TRBD1. In germline, CDR1 is SGHVS, CDR2 FQNEAQ. The CDR3 loop spans 19 amino acids. V shed 0 bases, J shed 6 bases, and the junction held 13 bases outside the gene matches.

The chain couples TRBV4-3 to TRBJ2-5; TRBD1 agrees at 7 bases. This CDR3 spans 14 amino acids. V was clipped by 3 bases and J by 4 bases; unmatched bases: 5. Germline V lookup: CDR1 LGHNA, CDR2 YSLEER. For the CDR3, the DNA is TGCGCCAGCAGCCATACAGACAGGGTAGAGACCCAGTACTTC. This translates into CASSHTDRVETQYF.

This clone showed up just once. The chain employs TRBV7-9 and TRBJ2-7; D not certain. The length of the CDR3 is 13 residues. With 5 bases removed from V and 1 base from J, the gap between germline ends came to 9 bases. Per germline, CDR1 SEHNR and CDR2 FQNEAQ (reference sequence). DNA of the CDR3: TGTGCCAGCAGCCTTCTAGGATCCTACGAGCAGTACTTC. Protein sequence: CASSLLGSYEQYF. Full variable domain (remainder filled in from reference TRBV7-9 and TRBJ2-7): DTGVSQNPRHKITKRGQNVTFRCDPISEHNRLYWYRQTLGQGPEFLTYFQNEAQLEKSRLLSDRFSAERPKGSFSTLEIQRTEQGDSAMYLCASSLLGSYEQYFGPGTRLTVT.

This clone turned up a few times. One end of the junction is discordant with germline, which a read error may explain. Additional DNA sequences in this sample encode the identical CDR3. J is TRBJ1-1 and V is TRBV9; tentatively, D is TRBD1 (6 bases). CDR1 and CDR2 (germline): SGDLS, YYNGEE. There are 20 residues in the CDR3. The CDR3 loop reads CASSGGPGQFGPLVNTEAFF. The DNA of the CDR3 is TGTGCCAGCAGCGGGGGACCCGGACAGTTTGGGCCTCTAGTGAATACTGAAGCTTTCTTT.

The chain joins TRBV27 to TRBJ2-1; perhaps TRBD2 as D (5 bases). CDR1 is MNHEY, CDR2 SMNVEV, per germline (reference sequence). The ends were cut back, 8 bases at V and 9 bases at J, with 20 bases in the middle. The CDR3 length is 14 residues. CDR3 DNA sequence: TGTGCCAGCCGTCAGGCGGGTAGGATCGGTGAGCAGTTCTTC. This encodes CASRQAGRIGEQFF.

The chain uses TRBV4-1 and TRBJ2-7; 12 bases align to TRBD2. CDR1 and CDR2 from the germline V gene are MGHRA and YSYEKL. Trimming cost V 1 base and J 2 bases; bases outside gene matches: 3. The CDR3 is made up of 16 amino acids. The CDR3: CASSQGLAGDTYEQYF. DNA of the CDR3: TGCGCCAGCAGCCAAGGACTAGCGGGAGACACCTACGAGCAGTACTTC.

The chain carries TRBV19 and TRBJ1-1; possibly TRBD1 for D (5 bases). This CDR3 spans 14 amino acids. CDR1 is LNHDA, CDR2 SQIVND, per germline (reference sequence). V was shortened by 3 bases and J by 1 base, with 9 bases between the two germline ends. CDR3 amino acids: CASSIQGQNTEAFF. CDR3 nucleotide sequence: TGTGCCAGTAGTATTCAGGGCCAGAACACTGAAGCTTTCTTT.

The chain is built from TRBV7-8 and TRBJ2-7; possibly TRBD2 for D (7 bases). Germline CDR1 SGHVS, CDR2 FQNEAQ. The ends were cut back, 3 bases at V and 5 bases at J, with 17 bases in the middle. This CDR3 is built from 15 residues. CDR3 amino acids: CASSFGGRGPHEQYF. Written as DNA, the CDR3 is TGTGCCAGCAGCTTCGGGGGGCGTGGTCCGCACGAGCAGTACTTC.

This clone was found a few times. The chain employs TRBV4-3 and TRBJ2-2, with 11 bases fitting TRBD2. This CDR3 region has 16 residues. Germline V gene sequence: CDR1 LGHNA, CDR2 YSLEER. Trimming cost V 5 bases and J 3 bases; bases outside gene matches: 5. CDR3 sequence (DNA): TGCGCCAGCAGCGTTCTAGCGGGGGGAGACACCGGGGAGCTGTTTTTT. This sequence encodes CASSVLAGGDTGELFF.